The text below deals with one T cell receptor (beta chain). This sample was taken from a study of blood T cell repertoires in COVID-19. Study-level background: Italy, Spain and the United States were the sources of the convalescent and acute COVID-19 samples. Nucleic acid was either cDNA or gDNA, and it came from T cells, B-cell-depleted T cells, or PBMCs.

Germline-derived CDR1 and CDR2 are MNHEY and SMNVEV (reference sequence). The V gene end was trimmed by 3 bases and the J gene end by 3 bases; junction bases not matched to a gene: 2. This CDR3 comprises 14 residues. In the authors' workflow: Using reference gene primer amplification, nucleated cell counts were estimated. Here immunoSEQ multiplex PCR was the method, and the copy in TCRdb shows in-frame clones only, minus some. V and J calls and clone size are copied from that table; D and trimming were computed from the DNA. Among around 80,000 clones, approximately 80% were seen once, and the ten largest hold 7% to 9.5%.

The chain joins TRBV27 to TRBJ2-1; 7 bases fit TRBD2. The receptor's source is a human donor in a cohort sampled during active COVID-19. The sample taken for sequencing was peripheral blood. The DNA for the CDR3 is TGTGCCAGCAGTTTCCGGGACTACTACAATGAGCAGTTCTTC. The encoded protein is CASSFRDYYNEQFF.